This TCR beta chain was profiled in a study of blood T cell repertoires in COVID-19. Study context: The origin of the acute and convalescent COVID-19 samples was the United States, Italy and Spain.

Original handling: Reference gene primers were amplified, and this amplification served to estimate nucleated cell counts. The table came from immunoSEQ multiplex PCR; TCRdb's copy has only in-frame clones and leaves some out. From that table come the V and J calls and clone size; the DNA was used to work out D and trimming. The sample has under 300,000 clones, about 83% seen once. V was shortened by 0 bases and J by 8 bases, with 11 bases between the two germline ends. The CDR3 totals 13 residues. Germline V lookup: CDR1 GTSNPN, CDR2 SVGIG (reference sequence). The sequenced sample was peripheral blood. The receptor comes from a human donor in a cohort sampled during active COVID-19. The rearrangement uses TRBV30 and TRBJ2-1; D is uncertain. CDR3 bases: TGTGCCTGGAGTGTTCCTCCCGGGTATGAGCAGTTCTTC. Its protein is CAWSVPPGYEQFF.